Given below is one T cell receptor (beta chain) in context. Its antigen is not known. The source of the sample is a study of circulating tumor DNA in untreated peripheral T-cell lymphoma. Clones were read by immunoSEQ multiplex PCR, and TCRdb kept only the in-frame ones, dropping some. Seen here are about 8,500 clones, 70% to 85% observed once, and the top ten hold just over 2%. Germline-derived CDR1 and CDR2 are LNHDA and SQIVND (reference sequence). The V gene end was trimmed by 2 bases and the J gene end by 5 bases; junction bases not matched to a gene: 6. CDR3 length: 16 amino acids. Before treatment, baseline tumor tissue was collected for sequencing. The study's findings and limits: Baseline tissues yielded roughly 88% and baseline serum roughly 61% tumor-specific clonotype detection.

The sequence came from a human donor with peripheral T-cell lymphoma. The sequencing sample was made of tumor tissue. J is TRBJ1-1 and V is TRBV19; 12 positions match TRBD1. The CDR3 here is CASSIWDRGPGTEAFF. The DNA for the CDR3 is TGTGCCAGTAGTATATGGGACAGGGGGCCAGGGACTGAAGCTTTCTTT.